What follows are 5 T cell receptor beta chains derived from one specimen sequenced in a study of blood T cell repertoires in COVID-19 (dated by TCRdb to 2019 to 2021). Receptor amplification or capture employed the immunoSEQ multiplex PCR assay. TCRdb stores this immuneACCESS table with in-frame sequences only. Part of the clones is absent; in the studies checked, under half of the shortfall reflects unresolved V genes, and no reason is known for the rest. This sample has 150,000 or so clones in its table, and 86% of those were observed once. The ten most abundant clones make up about 7% of the sample. Input material: peripheral blood. These TCRs come from a man aged 45-65 years with active or convalescent COVID-19.

This rearrangement joins TRBV6-5 to TRBJ2-1, with 8 bases identical to TRBD2. The CDR3 extends over 15 amino acids. V lost 6 bases to trimming and J lost 4 bases; unmatched junction nucleotides: 8. The germline CDR1 and CDR2 sequences are MNHEY and SVGAGI. CDR3 amino acids: CASRILAGGYNEQFF. Here the CDR3 DNA reads TGTGCCAGCAGAATCCTCGCGGGGGGTTACAATGAGCAGTTCTTC.

The rearrangement links TRBV30 to TRBJ1-4; no clear D gene. The CDR3 runs 12 residues. Trimming pared 0 bases from V and 8 bases from J, leaving 7 bases between. Germline V CDR1 and CDR2: GTSNPN, SVGIG (reference sequence). The CDR3 DNA reads as TGTGCCTGGAGTGTAAACGAGGAAAAACTGTTTTTT. This codes for CAWSVNEEKLFF.

This clone showed up just a few times. The chain carries TRBV12-5 and TRBJ1-6; TRBD1 might be the D (6 bases). Trimming stripped 0 bases from V and 7 bases from J, with 19 bases between. Looked up from germline, CDR1 is LGHNT and CDR2 is FRNRAP. The CDR3 consists of 18 residues. CDR3 residues: CASGLVLDGAGVNSPLHF. The DNA of the CDR3 is TGTGCTAGTGGTTTGGTACTAGATGGGGCAGGGGTAAATTCACCCCTCCACTTT. Using reference TRBV12-5 and TRBJ1-6 for the parts outside the CDR3, the full variable domain is DARVTQTPRHKVTEMGQEVTMRCQPILGHNTVFWYRQTMMQGLELLAYFRNRAPLDDSGMPKDRFSAEMPDATLATLKIQPSEPRDSAVYFCASGLVLDGAGVNSPLHFGNGTRLTVT.

The CDR3 reads CASSSRQGMGGNTIYF. CDR3 nucleotide sequence: TGTGCCAGCAGTTCAAGACAGGGAATGGGTGGAAACACCATATATTTT. The gene calls are TRBV6-5 and TRBJ1-3, with TRBD1 matching 7 bases. Germline CDR1 and CDR2: MNHEY and SVGAGI. The ends lost 4 bases at V and 3 bases at J; junction bases unmatched: 9. This CDR3 contains 16 residues.

The gene calls are TRBV10-1 and TRBJ2-5; D call uncertain. The V end was cut by 3 bases, the J end by 8 bases, with 7 bases between. This CDR3 has 11 amino acids. The germline V gene has CDR1 WNHNN and CDR2 SYGVQD (reference sequence). The CDR3 sequence is CASSDVSTQYF. CDR3 nucleotides: TGCGCCAGCAGTGATGTGAGCACCCAGTACTTC.